These T cell receptor beta chains were read from a single sample in a study of T cell repertoires in cytomegalovirus infection. Each CDR3 protein is one row after TCRdb ran MiXCR on the reads. The sample lists some 300,000 distinct CDR3 sequences; around 9.1% were seen once. Sequencing input: PBMCs. Every receptor here comes from a human donor in good health (CMV status not recorded). Some clones in this sample may be carry-over from other donors' samples. Both conserved end residues are part of each CDR3.

V gene	J gene	CDR3 protein
TRBV28	TRBJ1-3	CASYSPGAENTIYF
TRBV6-1	TRBJ2-1	CASSQTSGVSNEQFF
TRBV7-2	TRBJ2-2	CASSLAPGAYTGELFF
TRBV20-1	TRBJ1-6	CSARDQGDSPLHF
TRBV20-1	TRBJ1-2	CSAQMGQYYGYTF
TRBV29-1	TRBJ2-7	CSVDGWTHYEQYF
TRBV18	TRBJ1-5	CASSPFSNSNQPQHF
TRBV28	TRBJ1-2	CASSLSRDNGYTF
TRBV6-6	TRBJ1-2	CASTGAGVNYGYTF
TRBV12-5	TRBJ2-1	CASGLSHGTTYNEQFF
TRBV12-3/TRBV12-4	TRBJ1-2	CASSPTGGVYGYTF
TRBV29-1	TRBJ2-1	CSVEGVVTGGYNEQFF
TRBV5-1	TRBJ1-2	CASSFSGAGANYGYTF
TRBV6-5	TRBJ2-1	CASSAAGSYNEQFF
TRBV28	TRBJ2-6	CASGGQGTGANVLTF
TRBV11-2	TRBJ1-2	CASSLTQYYGYTF
TRBV2	TRBJ2-1	CASRFDRGSYNEQFF
TRBV14	TRBJ2-5	CASSPWWSGQETQYF
TRBV20-1	TRBJ1-2	CSAPAGGSLYGYTF
TRBV7-2	TRBJ2-2	CASSSVDGTPKLFF
TRBV7-9	TRBJ1-1	CASSFLSGDTEAFF
TRBV6-1	TRBJ2-7	CASSSTGGRFYEQYF
TRBV20-1	TRBJ2-5	CSASRQETQYF
TRBV5-1	TRBJ2-3	CASSPGLAESTDTQYF
TRBV20-1	TRBJ2-5	CSARGALGRGETQYF
TRBV7-9	TRBJ2-1	CASSFDLWRVEGHYYNEQFF
TRBV12-3/TRBV12-4	TRBJ1-3	CASSPGPRSGNTIYF
TRBV7-9	TRBJ2-5	CASSARGPGTQETQYF
TRBV7-9	TRBJ1-2	CAIEPGAGKFGYTF
TRBV5-6	TRBJ1-1	CASSSDYRGQVGTEAFF
TRBV5-1	TRBJ1-1	CASSYVPGQESEAFF
TRBV28	TRBJ2-5	CASSPRTGLETQYF
TRBV5-1	TRBJ2-6	CASSPGDGPPGANVLTF
TRBV19	TRBJ1-2	CASSSLTSGNYGYTF
TRBV7-9	TRBJ1-3	CATWTGLTGNTIYF
TRBV28	TRBJ2-2	CASIPGGTNTGELFF
TRBV20-1	TRBJ1-5	CSAGDRNSNQPQHF
TRBV19	TRBJ2-1	CASIGGSGGTNEQFF
TRBV7-2	TRBJ1-1	CASVRDRGTEAFF
TRBV5-1	TRBJ2-2	CASSVNLQGSSELFF
TRBV28	TRBJ1-2	CASSREKQGLGYTF
TRBV20-1	TRBJ2-7	CSARDFVKGGNSYEQYF
TRBV29-1	TRBJ2-3	CSGGTSASDTQYF
TRBV20-1	TRBJ2-1	CSARGLAGYNEQFF
TRBV9	TRBJ1-1	CASTKGVATMNTEAFF
TRBV4-3	TRBJ2-2	CASSRTPGGGGELFF
TRBV19	TRBJ1-1	CASGQEGYTEAFF
TRBV29-1	TRBJ1-1	CSVTGAEAFF
TRBV7-2	TRBJ2-5	CASSRDQETQYF
TRBV27	TRBJ1-2	CASSLIQGALGYTF
TRBV20-1	TRBJ2-5	CSARRGASQETQYF
TRBV6-2/TRBV6-3	TRBJ2-3	CASSYSTSGGSYTDTQYF
TRBV29-1	TRBJ1-1	CSVEDIASNTEAFF
TRBV4-1	TRBJ1-6	CASSPTGTAASPLHF
TRBV7-9	TRBJ1-5	CASSLDLGDQPQHF
TRBV3-1	TRBJ2-1	CASSPLRVVLNNEQFF
TRBV25-1	TRBJ1-1	CASSSTGGARAFF
TRBV6-1	TRBJ2-3	CASRPPGQGVPDTQYF